The following is a T cell receptor (beta chain) sequence with its context. Profiling relied on immunoSEQ multiplex PCR, and the TCRdb table lists in-frame clones only, not all of them. This table holds roughly 130,000 clones, 85% to 95% found once. Between the trimmed V and J ends, which lost 3 bases and 8 bases, there was a span of 14 bases. This CDR3 comprises 14 residues. CDR1 is SGHTA and CDR2 is FQGNSA in the germline V gene. The sample comes from a study of control samples from healthy donors and cancer patients. The rearrangement links TRBV7-2 to TRBJ1-3; tentative D call: TRBD1 (6 bases). The sample was PBMCs. The sequence derives from a man aged 60 to 75 with colorectal cancer. The CDR3 spells CASSFGGRADTIYF. The DNA for the CDR3 is TGTGCCAGCAGCTTTGGGGGCAGGGCAGACACCATATATTTT. The variable domain in full, completed from reference TRBV7-2 and TRBJ1-3, reads GAGVSQSPSNKVTEKGKDVELRCDPISGHTALYWYRQSLGQGLEFLIYFQGNSAPDKSGLPSDRFSAERTGGSVSTLTIQRTQQEDSAVYLCASSFGGRADTIYFGEGSWLTVV.